The rows below give T cell receptor beta chains drawn from one sample of a study of regulatory T cells in long-lasting Graves disease. A single record per CDR3 protein comes from TCRdb applying MiXCR to the multiplex PCR reads. The sample lists about 400,000 distinct CDR3 sequences, 15% to 20% seen once, with 20% in the top ten. The data also belong to a second study, concerning T cells in Graves' hyperthyroidism and ophthalmopathy.

The starting material was peripheral blood mononuclear cells (PBMCs), obtained at new diagnosis, from a patient treated with antithyroid drugs. The receptors derive from a woman aged 18 to 35 with Graves disease. CDR3s include the opening cysteine and the closing phenylalanine or tryptophan. D genes are given only for firm matches. The size field is filled for only some rows; it gives once, few, many or a size class.

j_gene: TRBJ1-1; len: 17; abundance: NA; v_gene: TRBV4-1; d_gene: NA; CDR3aa: CASSQAGAVLLGAEAFF; CDR3nt: TGCGCCAGCAGCCAAGCGGGGGCAGTCCTTTTGGGCGCTGAAGCTTTCTTT
j_gene: TRBJ1-4; len: 14; abundance: many; v_gene: TRBV12-3/TRBV12-4; d_gene: TRBD1; CDR3aa: CASSYGTGLEKLFF; CDR3nt: TGTGCCAGCAGCTACGGGACAGGACTTGAAAAACTGTTTTTT
j_gene: TRBJ2-7; len: 14; abundance: many; v_gene: TRBV27; d_gene: NA; CDR3aa: CASSLGRAYDEQYF; CDR3nt: TGTGCCAGCAGTTTGGGCAGAGCTTATGACGAGCAGTACTTC
j_gene: TRBJ2-3; len: 15; abundance: many; v_gene: TRBV5-1; d_gene: NA; CDR3aa: CASSESVGVADTQYF; CDR3nt: TGCGCCAGCAGCGAATCGGTCGGGGTCGCAGATACGCAGTATTTT
j_gene: TRBJ2-3; len: 15; abundance: NA; v_gene: TRBV7-3; d_gene: NA; CDR3aa: CASSPSGTLRDTQYF; CDR3nt: TGTGCCAGCAGCCCCTCCGGGACGTTACGAGATACGCAGTATTTT
j_gene: TRBJ2-7; len: 16; abundance: NA; v_gene: TRBV10-2; d_gene: TRBD2; CDR3aa: CASSPILTSGSYEQYF; CDR3nt: TGCGCCAGCAGTCCAATCTTGACTAGCGGGAGCTACGAGCAGTACTTC
j_gene: TRBJ2-3; len: 14; abundance: many; v_gene: TRBV5-1; d_gene: NA; CDR3aa: CASRYRTATDTQYF; CDR3nt: TGTGCCAGCAGGTACAGGACAGCCACAGATACGCAGTATTTT
j_gene: TRBJ2-3; len: 18; abundance: many; v_gene: TRBV15; d_gene: TRBD2; CDR3aa: CATSIGVLAGTSTDTQYF; CDR3nt: TGTGCCACCAGCATTGGGGTACTAGCGGGAACTAGCACAGATACGCAGTATTTT
j_gene: TRBJ2-7; len: 12; abundance: few; v_gene: TRBV25-1; d_gene: NA; CDR3aa: CASSVGVMEQYF; CDR3nt: TGTGCCAGCAGTGTGGGAGTCATGGAGCAGTACTTC
j_gene: TRBJ1-3; len: 14; abundance: NA; v_gene: TRBV6-9; d_gene: NA; CDR3aa: CASSYGGSGNTIYF; CDR3nt: TGTGCCAGTAGTTACGGAGGATCTGGAAACACCATATATTTT
j_gene: TRBJ2-2; len: 15; abundance: few; v_gene: TRBV20-1; d_gene: TRBD1; CDR3aa: CSARPGQINTGELFF; CDR3nt: TGCAGTGCCCGACCGGGACAGATCAACACCGGGGAGCTGTTTTTT
j_gene: TRBJ1-5; len: 15; abundance: many; v_gene: TRBV12-3/TRBV12-4; d_gene: NA; CDR3aa: CASGTSRWSNQPQHF; CDR3nt: TGTGCCAGCGGGACGTCGAGGTGGAGCAATCAGCCCCAGCATTTT
j_gene: TRBJ2-2; len: 15; abundance: many; v_gene: TRBV14; d_gene: NA; CDR3aa: CASSPQTGRTGELFF; CDR3nt: TGTGCCAGCAGCCCGCAGACAGGGAGGACCGGGGAGCTGTTTTTT
j_gene: TRBJ2-7; len: 17; abundance: once; v_gene: TRBV7-9; d_gene: NA; CDR3aa: CASSFTLRTASSYEQYF; CDR3nt: TGTGCCAGCAGCTTTACTTTGAGGACAGCAAGCTCCTACGAGCAGTACTTC
j_gene: TRBJ2-7; len: 17; abundance: NA; v_gene: TRBV4-1; d_gene: NA; CDR3aa: CASSLPTRGQSRYEQYF; CDR3nt: TGCGCCAGCAGTCTCCCTACCCGGGGGCAAAGTCGATACGAGCAGTACTTC
j_gene: TRBJ2-7; len: 14; abundance: many; v_gene: TRBV10-1; d_gene: TRBD2; CDR3aa: CASSAGRQVYEQYF; CDR3nt: TGCGCCAGCAGTGCCGGGAGGCAGGTATACGAGCAGTACTTC
j_gene: TRBJ2-2; len: 15; abundance: many; v_gene: TRBV6-1; d_gene: TRBD1; CDR3aa: CASRADRVKGGELFF; CDR3nt: TGTGCCAGCAGAGCCGACAGGGTCAAGGGCGGGGAGCTGTTTTTT
j_gene: TRBJ2-1; len: 15; abundance: many; v_gene: TRBV27; d_gene: TRBD2; CDR3aa: CASKLLAVSYNEQFF; CDR3nt: TGTGCCAGCAAATTACTAGCGGTATCCTACAATGAGCAGTTCTTC
j_gene: TRBJ2-1; len: 15; abundance: NA; v_gene: TRBV9; d_gene: TRBD2; CDR3aa: CASSVGTKRPNEQFF; CDR3nt: TGTGCCAGCAGCGTTGGGACTAAGCGTCCCAATGAGCAGTTCTTC
j_gene: TRBJ1-1; len: 12; abundance: few; v_gene: TRBV6-5; d_gene: NA; CDR3aa: CASSLRRMQAFF; CDR3nt: TGTGCCAGCAGTTTGAGACGGATGCAAGCTTTCTTT
j_gene: TRBJ1-1; len: 12; abundance: NA; v_gene: TRBV2; d_gene: NA; CDR3aa: CADRRGDTEAFF; CDR3nt: TGTGCCGATAGAAGGGGGGACACTGAAGCTTTCTTT
j_gene: TRBJ2-4; len: 16; abundance: many; v_gene: TRBV27; d_gene: TRBD2; CDR3aa: CASSLFPSGPKNIQYF; CDR3nt: TGTGCCAGCAGTTTATTTCCTAGCGGGCCCAAAAACATTCAGTACTTC
j_gene: TRBJ2-7; len: 12; abundance: NA; v_gene: TRBV19; d_gene: NA; CDR3aa: CASSPDWGEQYF; CDR3nt: TGTGCCAGTAGTCCGGACTGGGGGGAGCAGTACTTC
j_gene: TRBJ2-3; len: 14; abundance: many; v_gene: TRBV6-1; d_gene: TRBD1; CDR3aa: CASQTGGGTDTQYF; CDR3nt: TGTGCCAGCCAGACAGGGGGTGGCACAGATACGCAGTATTTT
j_gene: TRBJ2-1; len: 15; abundance: NA; v_gene: TRBV7-8; d_gene: TRBD2; CDR3aa: CASSSTGGIYNEQFF; CDR3nt: TGTGCCAGCAGCTCGACGGGGGGGATCTACAATGAGCAGTTCTTC
j_gene: TRBJ2-7; len: 17; abundance: few; v_gene: TRBV6-1; d_gene: NA; CDR3aa: CASSEARGSGTTYEQYF; CDR3nt: TGTGCCAGCAGTGAAGCCCGAGGGTCCGGGACCACCTACGAGCAGTACTTC
j_gene: TRBJ2-1; len: 15; abundance: NA; v_gene: TRBV7-3; d_gene: NA; CDR3aa: CASSLTGSGYNEQFF; CDR3nt: TGTGCCAGCAGCTTAACCGGGAGTGGCTACAATGAGCAGTTCTTC
j_gene: TRBJ1-2; len: 15; abundance: NA; v_gene: TRBV7-2; d_gene: TRBD1; CDR3aa: CASSSVEQGAFGYTF; CDR3nt: TGTGCCAGCAGCTCAGTTGAACAGGGGGCTTTTGGCTACACCTTC
j_gene: TRBJ1-1; len: 13; abundance: many; v_gene: TRBV11-2; d_gene: NA; CDR3aa: CASRDLRNTEAFF; CDR3nt: TGTGCCAGCAGGGACCTCAGGAACACTGAAGCTTTCTTT
j_gene: TRBJ2-3; len: 12; abundance: many; v_gene: TRBV28; d_gene: TRBD1; CDR3aa: CASGQGADTQYF; CDR3nt: TGTGCCAGTGGACAGGGTGCGGATACGCAGTATTTT
j_gene: TRBJ2-1; len: 20; abundance: many; v_gene: TRBV28; d_gene: TRBD2; CDR3aa: CASSPTGLAGGPSSYNEQFF; CDR3nt: TGTGCCAGCAGCCCAACCGGACTAGCGGGGGGACCAAGCTCCTACAATGAGCAGTTCTTC
j_gene: TRBJ2-3; len: 14; abundance: many; v_gene: TRBV4-1; d_gene: NA; CDR3aa: CASSPFTMEDTQYF; CDR3nt: TGCGCCAGCAGCCCCTTCACGATGGAGGATACGCAGTATTTT
j_gene: TRBJ2-7; len: 14; abundance: few; v_gene: TRBV7-9; d_gene: TRBD2; CDR3aa: CASSPSGTPYEQYF; CDR3nt: TGTGCCAGCAGCCCTAGCGGGACCCCCTACGAGCAGTACTTC
j_gene: TRBJ2-2; len: 16; abundance: many; v_gene: TRBV2; d_gene: TRBD2; CDR3aa: CASSWSSGSETGELFF; CDR3nt: TGTGCCAGCAGTTGGTCTAGCGGGAGTGAGACCGGGGAGCTGTTTTTT
j_gene: TRBJ1-5; len: 15; abundance: NA; v_gene: TRBV19; d_gene: NA; CDR3aa: CASSDVWGSNQPQHF; CDR3nt: TGTGCCAGTAGTGATGTTTGGGGGAGCAATCAGCCCCAGCATTTT
j_gene: TRBJ1-5; len: 16; abundance: many; v_gene: TRBV18; d_gene: TRBD1; CDR3aa: CASSPLGTGDHQPQHF; CDR3nt: TGTGCCAGCTCACCCCTAGGGACAGGGGATCATCAGCCCCAGCATTTT
j_gene: TRBJ2-3; len: 14; abundance: many; v_gene: TRBV12-3/TRBV12-4; d_gene: NA; CDR3aa: CASSSPRRADTQYF; CDR3nt: TGTGCCAGCAGTTCCCCCAGAAGGGCAGATACGCAGTATTTT
j_gene: TRBJ2-3; len: 13; abundance: many; v_gene: TRBV2; d_gene: NA; CDR3aa: CASSSAYTDTQYF; CDR3nt: TGTGCCAGCTCTTCTGCATACACAGATACGCAGTATTTT
j_gene: TRBJ2-3; len: 15; abundance: few; v_gene: TRBV6-4; d_gene: TRBD2; CDR3aa: CASRLAESSTDTQYF; CDR3nt: TGTGCCAGCAGGCTAGCGGAGTCTAGCACAGATACGCAGTATTTT
j_gene: TRBJ2-1; len: 19; abundance: many; v_gene: TRBV20-1; d_gene: NA; CDR3aa: CSARVGNRWALSSYNEQFF; CDR3nt: TGCAGTGCTAGAGTGGGGAACAGGTGGGCCCTGAGCTCCTACAATGAGCAGTTCTTC
j_gene: TRBJ2-2; len: 16; abundance: many; v_gene: TRBV7-3; d_gene: NA; CDR3aa: CASSPGRGVGTGELFF; CDR3nt: TGTGCCAGCAGCCCGGGACGCGGCGTGGGCACCGGGGAGCTGTTTTTT
j_gene: TRBJ1-2; len: 15; abundance: many; v_gene: TRBV6-9; d_gene: NA; CDR3aa: CASSYERVPNYGYTF; CDR3nt: TGTGCCAGCAGTTACGAGAGGGTTCCTAACTATGGCTACACCTTC
j_gene: TRBJ2-1; len: 13; abundance: many; v_gene: TRBV28; d_gene: NA; CDR3aa: CASSSDSNNEQFF; CDR3nt: TGTGCCAGCAGTTCCGACTCGAACAATGAGCAGTTCTTC
j_gene: TRBJ2-1; len: 15; abundance: many; v_gene: TRBV6-7; d_gene: NA; CDR3aa: CASSYSETRYNEQFF; CDR3nt: TGTGCCAGCAGTTATTCCGAGACACGCTACAATGAGCAGTTCTTC
j_gene: TRBJ2-3; len: 18; abundance: few; v_gene: TRBV5-1; d_gene: TRBD2; CDR3aa: CASRKRLAEEHRTDTQYF; CDR3nt: TGCGCCAGCAGAAAAAGACTAGCGGAGGAGCACCGTACAGATACGCAGTATTTT
j_gene: TRBJ2-2; len: 14; abundance: NA; v_gene: TRBV9; d_gene: NA; CDR3aa: CASSDLRGTGELFF; CDR3nt: TGTGCCAGCAGCGACCTTCGAGGCACCGGGGAGTTGTTTTTT